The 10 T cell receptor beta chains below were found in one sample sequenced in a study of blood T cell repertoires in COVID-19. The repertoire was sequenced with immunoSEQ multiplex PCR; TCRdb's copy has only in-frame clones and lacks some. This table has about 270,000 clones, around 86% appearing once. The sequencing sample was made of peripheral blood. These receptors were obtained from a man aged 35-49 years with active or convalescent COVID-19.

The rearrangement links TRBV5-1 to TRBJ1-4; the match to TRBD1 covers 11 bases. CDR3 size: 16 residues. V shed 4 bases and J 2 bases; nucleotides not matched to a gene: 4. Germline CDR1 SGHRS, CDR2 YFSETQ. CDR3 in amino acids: CASSAGQGATNEKLFF. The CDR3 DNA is TGCGCCAGCAGCGCTGGACAGGGGGCGACTAATGAAAAACTGTTTTTT.

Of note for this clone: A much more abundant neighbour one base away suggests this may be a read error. Here the CDR3 DNA reads TGTGCCAGCAGTTGGACAGGGGGCACAGATACGCAGTATTTT. Translating gives CASSWTGGTDTQYF. This chain connects TRBV28 to TRBJ2-3; 9 positions agree with TRBD1. The V and J ends lost 4 bases and 1 base, in that order; junction bases with no gene match: 0. This CDR3 has 14 residues. Per germline, CDR1 MDHEN and CDR2 SYDVKM.

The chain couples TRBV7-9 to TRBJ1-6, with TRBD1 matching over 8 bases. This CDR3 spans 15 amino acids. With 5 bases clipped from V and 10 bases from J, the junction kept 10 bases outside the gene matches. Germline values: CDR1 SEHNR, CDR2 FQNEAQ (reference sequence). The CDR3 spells CASSIGQGSISPLHF. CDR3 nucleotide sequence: TGTGCCAGCAGCATCGGACAGGGTAGCATATCACCCCTCCACTTT.

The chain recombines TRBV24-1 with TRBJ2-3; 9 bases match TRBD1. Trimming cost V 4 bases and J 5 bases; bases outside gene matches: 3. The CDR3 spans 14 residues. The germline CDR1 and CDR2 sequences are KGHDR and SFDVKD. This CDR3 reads CATSDPDRGDTQYF. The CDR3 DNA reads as TGTGCCACCAGTGACCCGGACAGGGGAGATACGCAGTATTTT.

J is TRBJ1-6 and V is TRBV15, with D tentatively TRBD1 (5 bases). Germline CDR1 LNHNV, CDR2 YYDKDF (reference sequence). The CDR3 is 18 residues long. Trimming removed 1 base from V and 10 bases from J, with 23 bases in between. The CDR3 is CATSRVAVWGRVGSPLHF. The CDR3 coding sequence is TGTGCCACCAGCAGAGTCGCCGTGTGGGGCCGTGTGGGATCACCCCTCCACTTT.

The CDR3 nucleotides read TGTGCCACCAGTGATTTGCGGGCGAACACCGGGGAGCTGTTTTTT. This translates into CATSDLRANTGELFF. The rearrangement joins TRBV24-1 to TRBJ2-2; the D is unclear. Per germline, CDR1 KGHDR and CDR2 SFDVKD. V dropped 0 bases and J dropped 0 bases, with 4 bases sitting between them. This CDR3 is 15 amino acids long.

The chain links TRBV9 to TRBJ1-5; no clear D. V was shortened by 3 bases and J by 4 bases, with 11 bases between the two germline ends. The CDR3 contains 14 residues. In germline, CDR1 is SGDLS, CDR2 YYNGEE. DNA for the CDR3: TGTGCCAGCAGCGCAGCGGGCAGTAATCAGCCCCAGCATTTT. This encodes CASSAAGSNQPQHF.

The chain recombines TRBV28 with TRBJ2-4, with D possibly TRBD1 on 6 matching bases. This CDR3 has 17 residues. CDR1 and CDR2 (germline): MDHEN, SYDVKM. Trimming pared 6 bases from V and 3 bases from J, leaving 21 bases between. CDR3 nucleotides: TGTGCCAGCAGCCCCCCCGGGCAGGGGTCGGTCAAAAACATTCAGTACTTC. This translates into CASSPPGQGSVKNIQYF.

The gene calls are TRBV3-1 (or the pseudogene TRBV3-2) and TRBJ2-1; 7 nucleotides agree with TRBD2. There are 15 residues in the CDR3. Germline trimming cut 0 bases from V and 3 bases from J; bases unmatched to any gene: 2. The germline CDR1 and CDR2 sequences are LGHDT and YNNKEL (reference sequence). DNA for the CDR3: TGTGCCAGCAGCCAAGAGGGACTACTCTACAATGAGCAGTTCTTC. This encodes CASSQEGLLYNEQFF.

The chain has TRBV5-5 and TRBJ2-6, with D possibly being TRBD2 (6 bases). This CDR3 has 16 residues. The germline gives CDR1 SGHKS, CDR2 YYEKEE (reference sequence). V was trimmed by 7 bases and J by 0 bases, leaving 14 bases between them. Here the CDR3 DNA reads TGTGCCAGCCCCCGGGGGTCCTACTCTGGGGCCAACGTCCTGACTTTC. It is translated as CASPRGSYSGANVLTF.